Shown below are 24 T cell receptor beta chains from a single sample sequenced in a study of blood T cell repertoires in COVID-19. Generated by immunoSEQ multiplex PCR, the TCRdb table keeps only in-frame clones and is missing some. Of a few hundred thousand clones listed, roughly nine tenths are singletons. Sequenced sample: PBMCs or T cells enriched from blood (not recorded which). These receptors came from a woman aged 45-59 years who had been exposed to COVID-19.

The rearrangement joins TRBV3-1 (or the pseudogene TRBV3-2) to TRBJ1-2; D unclear. The germline V gene has CDR1 LGHDT and CDR2 YNNKEL (reference sequence). Trimming stripped 2 bases from V and 2 bases from J, with 15 bases between. The CDR3 is 16 amino acids. In DNA, the CDR3 is TGTGCCAGCAGCCAAACACCGGGAATCCGGAACTATGGCTACACCTTC. It is translated as CASSQTPGIRNYGYTF.

The chain is built from TRBV28 and TRBJ1-1; TRBD1 might be the D (5 bases). Germline values: CDR1 MDHEN, CDR2 SYDVKM. This CDR3 comprises 12 residues. V lost 4 bases and J 11 bases, leaving 14 bases between the germline ends. CDR3 DNA sequence: TGTGCCAGCAGTTCAGGGATCGCTGGGGCTTTCTTT. Translating gives CASSSGIAGAFF.

The J gene is TRBJ1-4, the V gene TRBV27, with TRBD1 identical over 11 bases. Germline values: CDR1 MNHEY, CDR2 SMNVEV (reference sequence). The CDR3 has 14 residues. V lost 5 bases, J lost 7 bases, and 3 bases stayed unmatched. The CDR3 protein is CASSLGTGGEKLFF. The CDR3 DNA follows: TGTGCCAGCAGTCTGGGGACAGGGGGTGAAAAACTGTTTTTT.

The V and J genes are TRBV3-1 (or the pseudogene TRBV3-2) and TRBJ1-2, with 8 positions matching TRBD1. V dropped 0 bases and J dropped 4; count of bases not matched to a gene: 4. The CDR3 covers 15 residues. CDR1 and CDR2 (germline): LGHDT, YNNKEL (reference sequence). The CDR3 here is CASSQEGTGGYGYTF. CDR3 DNA sequence: TGTGCCAGCAGCCAAGAAGGGACAGGCGGCTATGGCTACACCTTC.

The chain couples TRBV23-1 to TRBJ2-4, with D possibly TRBD1 on 5 matching bases. TRBV23-1 is an ORF for which the function is uncertain. There are 16 residues in the CDR3. With 0 bases removed from V and 2 bases from J, the gap between germline ends came to 11 bases. The CDR3 DNA sequence: TGCGCCAGCAGTCAATCCCAGGGTTGGACCAAAAACATTCAGTACTTC. This translates into CASSQSQGWTKNIQYF.

The V gene is TRBV28, the J gene TRBJ1-1; no clear D. The CDR3 is 20 amino acids. Germline CDR1 and CDR2: MDHEN and SYDVKM. Trimming pared 1 base from V and 0 bases from J, leaving 24 bases between. This CDR3 is CASSLFGWAPSRSMNTEAFF. The CDR3 DNA reads as TGTGCCAGCAGTTTATTTGGATGGGCCCCCAGTCGGTCAATGAACACTGAAGCTTTCTTT.

The V gene is TRBV5-1, the J gene TRBJ2-5, with 8 bases lining up with TRBD1. The CDR3 sequence is 15 residues long. Germline trimming cut 4 bases from V and 4 bases from J; bases unmatched to any gene: 9. Germline loops: CDR1 SGHRS, CDR2 YFSETQ. CDR3: CASSPDRADRETQYF. CDR3 in DNA: TGCGCCAGCAGCCCGGACAGGGCTGATCGAGAGACCCAGTACTTC.

As DNA, the CDR3 is TGTGCCTGGAGTGGGGGGCGGGGGGCCACAGATACGCAGTATTTT. Protein sequence: CAWSGGRGATDTQYF. The chain couples TRBV30 to TRBJ2-3; TRBD2 agrees at 8 bases. With 1 base clipped from V and 2 bases from J, the junction kept 5 bases outside the gene matches. Looked up from germline, CDR1 is GTSNPN and CDR2 is SVGIG (reference sequence). The CDR3 runs 15 residues.

V is TRBV12-3 or TRBV12-4 and J is TRBJ2-3; D remains ambiguous. Trimming removed 3 bases at V and 12 bases at J, with 10 bases between. The CDR3 has 11 amino acids. DNA for the CDR3: TGTGCCAGCAGTTTTCAGGAAAACCAGTATTTT. It specifies CASSFQENQYF.

This sequence joins TRBV6-5 and TRBJ1-6, with unresolved D. This CDR3 is 14 amino acids long. Trimming left V 5 bases short and J 7 bases short, with 12 bases between. Germline CDR1 and CDR2: MNHEY and SVGAGI. This chain's CDR3 is CASSIRQENSPLHF. In DNA, the CDR3 is TGTGCCAGCAGTATAAGACAAGAGAATTCACCCCTCCACTTT.

This clone was picked up a small number of times. The chain couples TRBV5-1 to TRBJ1-4; 8 nucleotides match TRBD1. The CDR3 is 14 residues long. CDR1 is SGHRS and CDR2 is YFSETQ in the germline V gene. Unmatched junction bases numbered 5, after V lost 7 bases and J lost 3 bases. Written as DNA, the CDR3 is TGCGCCAGCCGTCCGGGACAGGCTAATGAAAAACTGTTTTTT. Its translation is CASRPGQANEKLFF.

The gene calls are TRBV7-9 and TRBJ2-7; 12 bases fit TRBD2. V trimming: 5 bases; J trimming: 6 bases; junction bases outside the gene matches: 11. The CDR3 extends over 16 amino acids. Germline CDR1 reads SEHNR; CDR2 reads FQNEAQ (reference sequence). The CDR3 coding sequence is TGTGCCAGCAGCCGAATCGAGGCTAGCGGGGGGGCCGAGCAGTACTTC. This codes for CASSRIEASGGAEQYF.

The J gene is TRBJ2-7, the V gene TRBV21-1; the table calls TRBD1, which could not be checked here. TRBV21-1 is termed a pseudogene. The CDR3 length is 20 residues. CDR3 amino acids: CASSKSETDKAPESLGEQYF. In DNA form, the CDR3 reads TGTGCCAGCAGCAAATCTGAGACGGACAAGGCCCCGGAGTCGTTGGGTGAGCAGTACTTC.

V usage is TRBV18 and J usage is TRBJ1-1; the D gene is possibly TRBD1 (6 bases). V was clipped by 2 bases and J by 7 bases, with 14 bases between them. Germline V gene data show CDR1 as KGHSH and CDR2 as LQKENI. This CDR3 is 14 amino acids long. The CDR3 DNA sequence: TGTGCCAGCTCACCAGGGACACCAAAGAATGAAGCTTTCTTT. Translation gives CASSPGTPKNEAFF.

The chain couples TRBV4-1 to TRBJ2-1; 11 positions match TRBD2. CDR1 MGHRA and CDR2 YSYEKL come from the germline V gene. This CDR3 is built from 15 residues. V dropped 4 bases and J dropped 10; count of bases not matched to a gene: 9. As DNA, the CDR3 is TGCGCCAGCAGCCCGAGTAGCGGGGGGGCGGAGGAGCAGTTCTTC. This gives the protein CASSPSSGGAEEQFF.

The chain combines TRBV19 with TRBJ1-4; 8 bases align to TRBD1. J gave up 8 bases and V 7 bases, and 9 bases lay outside the gene matches. CDR3 length equals 14 residues. Germline CDR1 and CDR2: LNHDA and SQIVND (reference sequence). In DNA, the CDR3 is TGTGCCAGTAAAGTCTTGGCAGGGGGCGAAAAACTGTTTTTT. Its translation: CASKVLAGGEKLFF.

This rearrangement joins TRBV4-1 to TRBJ1-1; D might be TRBD1 (6 bases). V lost 0 bases, J lost 6 bases, and 11 bases lay in between. Germline lookup yields CDR1 MGHRA and CDR2 YSYEKL. The CDR3 runs 14 residues. The CDR3: CASSQDTGWAEAFF. DNA of the CDR3: TGCGCCAGCAGCCAAGATACAGGGTGGGCTGAAGCTTTCTTT.

This clone showed up just once. The chain recombines TRBV10-3 with TRBJ2-2, with 8 positions matching TRBD1. Unmatched junction bases numbered 11, after V lost 5 bases and J lost 0 bases. The CDR3 extends over 18 amino acids. Germline lookup yields CDR1 ENHRY and CDR2 SYGVKD. The CDR3 reads CAISQPAEQGANTGELFF. The CDR3 DNA reads TGTGCCATCAGTCAACCGGCGGAACAGGGGGCGAACACCGGGGAGCTGTTTTTT.

V is TRBV7-8 and J is TRBJ2-7; possibly TRBD2 for D (5 bases). The germline V gene has CDR1 SGHVS and CDR2 FQNEAQ. The ends were cut back, 1 base at V and 8 bases at J, with 12 bases in the middle. The CDR3 extends over 13 amino acids. The CDR3 reads CASSLGRDSQQYF. In DNA form, the CDR3 reads TGTGCCAGCAGCTTAGGACGGGATAGTCAGCAGTACTTC.

The chain employs TRBV19 and TRBJ1-2; 11 bases align to TRBD1. The CDR3 is 15 residues long. Germline loops: CDR1 LNHDA, CDR2 SQIVND (reference sequence). V trimming: 7 bases; J trimming: 4 bases; junction bases outside the gene matches: 8. Here the CDR3 reads CASTRGTGGGYGYTF. In DNA, the CDR3 is TGTGCCAGTACCCGGGGGACAGGGGGTGGCTATGGCTACACCTTC.

This sequence joins TRBV4-1 and TRBJ2-7; D might be TRBD1 (6 bases). V was cut by 4 bases and J by 1 base, with 11 bases left in between. The CDR3 has 14 amino acids. Germline V CDR1 and CDR2: MGHRA, YSYEKL. This CDR3 is CASSLRQDSYEQYF. The CDR3, as DNA: TGCGCCAGCAGCCTCCGACAGGATTCCTACGAGCAGTACTTC.

The chain recombines TRBV3-1 (or the pseudogene TRBV3-2) with TRBJ1-1; 7 bases match TRBD1. Looked up from germline, CDR1 is LGHDT and CDR2 is YNNKEL (reference sequence). CDR3 length: 15 amino acids. V shed 0 bases and J 4 bases; nucleotides not matched to a gene: 5. CDR3 DNA: TGTGCCAGCAGCCAAGAACACAGGGGAGGCACTGAAGCTTTCTTT. This translates into CASSQEHRGGTEAFF.

This clone came up a few times. The chain couples TRBV28 to TRBJ2-2, with D hard to call. Germline values: CDR1 MDHEN, CDR2 SYDVKM. Trimming took 10 bases from V and 1 from J, leaving 13 bases between them. The CDR3 sequence is 14 residues long. The CDR3: CATARSGNTGELFF. CDR3 DNA sequence: TGTGCCACCGCACGCTCAGGGAACACCGGGGAGCTGTTTTTT. Drawing the rest from reference TRBV28 and TRBJ2-2, the complete variable domain is DVKVTQSSRYLVKRTGEKVFLECVQDMDHENMFWYRQDPGLGLRLIYFSYDVKMKEKGDIPEGYSVSREKKERFSLILESASTNQTSMYLCATARSGNTGELFFGEGSRLTVL.

This clone was found once. This sequence joins TRBV6-5 and TRBJ1-2; weak D call: TRBD1 (6 bases). The germline CDR1 and CDR2 sequences are MNHEY and SVGAGI. Trimming cost V 6 bases and J 0 bases, with 14 bases left between them. The CDR3 has 15 amino acids. CDR3 amino acids: CASSPLDRSNYGYTF. The DNA for the CDR3 is TGTGCCAGCAGCCCACTTGACAGGTCTAACTATGGCTACACCTTC.